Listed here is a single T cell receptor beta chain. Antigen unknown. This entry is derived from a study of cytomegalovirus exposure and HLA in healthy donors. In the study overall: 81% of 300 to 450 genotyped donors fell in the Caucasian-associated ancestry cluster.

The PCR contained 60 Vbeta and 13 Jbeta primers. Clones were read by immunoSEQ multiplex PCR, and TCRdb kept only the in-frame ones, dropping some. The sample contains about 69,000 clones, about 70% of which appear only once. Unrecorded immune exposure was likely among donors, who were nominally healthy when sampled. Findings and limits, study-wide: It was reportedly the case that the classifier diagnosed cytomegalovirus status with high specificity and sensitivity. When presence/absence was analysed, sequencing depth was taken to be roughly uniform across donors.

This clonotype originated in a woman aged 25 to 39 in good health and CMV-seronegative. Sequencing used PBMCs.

The CDR3 loop is CAPKYRGLDSGNTIYF. CDR3 sequence (DNA): TGCGCCCCAAAGTACAGGGGCCTCGACTCTGGAAACACCATATATTTT. The chain employs TRBV10-1 and TRBJ1-3; 7 bases agree with TRBD1. The germline CDR1 and CDR2 sequences are WNHNN and SYGVQD (reference sequence). The CDR3 is 16 amino acids. The ends lost 11 bases at V and 0 bases at J; junction bases unmatched: 13.